This is a list of T cell receptor beta chains from one sample in a study of shared clonotypes between healthy human individuals. Using immunoSEQ multiplex PCR, the repertoire was profiled, and TCRdb retains in-frame clones only, with some absent. The sample holds 740,000 or so clones; 55% to 85% are singletons and the top ten take roughly 2%. Material for sequencing was memory CD4+ T cells sorted from blood. The receptors come from a woman aged 25 to 39 in good health. Both conserved end residues are part of each CDR3. The order of the fields is D gene, J gene, V gene, clone size, CDR3 protein, CDR3 DNA. D genes are given only for firm matches. Where a row states a size, it is once, few, many or the class of an expanded clone; other rows omit it.

NA | TRBJ2-7 | TRBV19 | NA | CASSIQKGAGYEQYF | TGTGCCAGTAGTATTCAAAAGGGCGCGGGTTACGAGCAGTACTTC
NA | TRBJ1-1 | TRBV19 | NA | CASSIRRGVSTEAFF | TGTGCCAGTAGTATTAGGCGGGGTGTGAGCACTGAAGCTTTCTTT
TRBD2 | TRBJ2-1 | TRBV4-2 | NA | CASSSEREFFDEQFF | TGTGCCAGCAGCAGCGAGCGGGAGTTCTTCGATGAGCAGTTCTTC
NA | TRBJ2-3 | TRBV11-2 | few | CASSSEGDTQYF | TGTGCCAGCAGCTCGGAGGGGGATACGCAGTATTTT
NA | TRBJ2-1 | TRBV15 | NA | CATSRVKPGLLLPEQFF | TGTGCCACCAGCAGAGTAAAACCGGGACTTCTACTCCCTGAGCAGTTCTTC
NA | TRBJ2-3 | TRBV10-3 | NA | CAIRGVGTDTQYF | TGTGCCATCAGAGGGGTCGGCACAGATACGCAGTATTTT
TRBD1 | TRBJ1-5 | TRBV4-2 | few | CASSQGTGSQPQHF | TGTGCCAGCAGCCAAGGGACAGGCAGTCAGCCCCAGCATTTT
NA | TRBJ2-5 | TRBV10-3 | NA | CAISGLGQETQYF | TGTGCCATCAGTGGTTTAGGCCAAGAGACCCAGTACTTC
TRBD2 | TRBJ2-7 | TRBV2 | once | CASSLGSGGTYEQYF | TGTGCCAGCAGCTTAGGTAGCGGGGGAACCTACGAGCAGTACTTC
TRBD1 | TRBJ2-3 | TRBV28 | NA | CASSSTGGGTDTQYF | TGTGCCAGCAGTTCGACAGGGGGAGGCACAGATACGCAGTATTTT
TRBD1 | TRBJ2-2 | TRBV11-1 | once | CASSTRQGAFSGELFF | TGTGCCAGCAGCACCCGACAGGGGGCTTTCTCCGGGGAGCTGTTTTTT
NA | TRBJ2-1 | TRBV28 | NA | CASSPPSISEQFF | TGTGCCAGCAGTCCCCCTTCAATAAGCGAGCAGTTCTTC
NA | TRBJ2-6 | TRBV19 | NA | CASVDRPGANVLTF | TGTGCCAGTGTTGACAGGCCTGGGGCCAACGTCCTGACTTTC
TRBD2 | TRBJ2-1 | TRBV27 | NA | CASTRAGNAYNEQFF | TGTGCCAGCACCCGAGCGGGAAACGCCTACAATGAGCAGTTCTTC
NA | TRBJ2-4 | TRBV27 | few | CASSGRPGNIQYF | TGTGCCAGCAGTGGACGCCCTGGAAACATTCAGTACTTC
NA | TRBJ2-1 | TRBV5-8 | NA | CASSLFREQFF | TGTGCCAGCAGCTTGTTTAGGGAGCAGTTCTTC
NA | TRBJ2-7 | TRBV28 | NA | CASSSRHGSKSYEQYF | TGTGCCAGCAGTTCACGACACGGGAGTAAGTCCTACGAGCAGTACTTC
TRBD1 | TRBJ1-2 | TRBV18 | NA | CASSPGTGNYGYTF | TGTGCCAGCTCACCTGGGACAGGGAACTATGGCTACACCTTC
NA | TRBJ1-5 | TRBV25-1 | few | CASSEGNQPQHF | TGTGCCAGCAGTGAAGGTAATCAGCCCCAGCATTTT
NA | TRBJ1-4 | TRBV5-1 | NA | CASSSTNEKLFF | TGCGCCAGCAGCTCAACTAATGAAAAACTGTTTTTT
NA | TRBJ1-1 | TRBV10-1 | NA | CASSPGTYTEAFF | TGCGCCAGCAGCCCCGGGACATACACTGAAGCTTTCTTT
TRBD1 | TRBJ1-2 | TRBV18 | NA | CASSGGQGFNYGYTF | TGTGCCAGCTCCGGGGGACAGGGTTTCAACTATGGCTACACCTTC
NA | TRBJ1-5 | TRBV2 | NA | CASSEGQTIYQPQHF | TGTGCCAGCAGTGAAGGGCAGACGATTTATCAGCCCCAGCATTTT
NA | TRBJ1-1 | TRBV5-4 | NA | CASSLPGGMKTEAFF | TGTGCCAGCAGCTTACCGGGGGGGATGAAAACTGAAGCTTTCTTT
NA | TRBJ2-2 | TRBV14 | NA | CASSLVAGDTGELFF | TGTGCCAGCAGCCTGGTGGCGGGCGACACCGGGGAGCTGTTTTTT
NA | TRBJ1-2 | TRBV6-5 | few | CASSYAGNYGYTF | TGTGCCAGCAGTTACGCGGGTAACTATGGCTACACCTTC
TRBD2 | TRBJ2-3 | TRBV7-3 | many | CASSLSSGSSVDTQYF | TGTGCCAGCAGCTTAAGTAGCGGGAGTTCTGTAGATACGCAGTATTTT
NA | TRBJ2-2 | TRBV11-2 | NA | CASSRLQLGGTGELFF | TGTGCCAGCAGCCGTCTACAGCTGGGTGGCACCGGGGAGCTGTTTTTT
TRBD1 | TRBJ1-1 | TRBV11-2 | few | CASSTDRVNTEAFF | TGTGCCAGCAGCACGGACAGGGTGAACACTGAAGCTTTCTTT
NA | TRBJ2-2 | TRBV6-4 | NA | CASSAVDGNTGELFF | TGTGCCAGCAGTGCGGTAGACGGGAACACCGGGGAGCTGTTTTTT
NA | TRBJ2-1 | TRBV15 | NA | CATSRERGGVTFF | TGTGCCACCAGCAGAGAGAGAGGCGGGGTCACGTTCTTC
TRBD2 | TRBJ2-1 | TRBV7-3 | NA | CASSLMSGTSGYNEQFF | TGTGCCAGCAGCTTAATGAGCGGGACTAGCGGCTACAATGAGCAGTTCTTC
NA | TRBJ2-7 | TRBV27 | NA | CASSLAANTYEQYF | TGTGCCAGCAGTTTAGCGGCCAACACCTACGAGCAGTACTTC
NA | TRBJ2-1 | TRBV5-4 | NA | CASSLDGAGNNEQFF | TGTGCCAGCAGCTTGGATGGAGCGGGCAACAATGAGCAGTTCTTC
NA | TRBJ1-5 | TRBV28 | NA | CASSFARIASPQHF | TGTGCCAGCAGTTTTGCCCGGATCGCTTCGCCCCAGCATTTT
NA | TRBJ2-7 | TRBV18 | NA | CASSRVQEPYEQYF | TGTGCCAGCTCACGTGTACAGGAACCTTACGAGCAGTACTTC
TRBD1 | TRBJ1-2 | TRBV6-1 | NA | CASSVPSGRGRRNGYTF | TGTGCCAGCAGTGTCCCATCCGGCAGGGGGCGCAGGAATGGCTACACCTTC
NA | TRBJ2-3 | TRBV2 | few | CASSELSALSTDTQYF | TGTGCCAGCAGTGAATTGTCAGCCCTTAGCACAGATACGCAGTATTTT
TRBD1 | TRBJ1-5 | TRBV19 | NA | CASATGQGVKPQHF | TGTGCCAGTGCAACCGGACAGGGGGTTAAGCCCCAGCATTTT
NA | TRBJ1-2 | TRBV25-1 | NA | CASTVMDPNYGYTF | TGTGCCAGCACCGTGATGGACCCAAACTATGGCTACACCTTC
NA | TRBJ2-2 | TRBV7-2 | many | CASSFVLSNTGELFF | TGTGCCAGCAGCTTCGTGCTATCGAACACCGGGGAGCTGTTTTTT
TRBD1 | TRBJ1-2 | TRBV19 | NA | CASTTIKGQGRNGYTF | TGTGCCAGTACCACGATAAAGGGACAGGGACGGAATGGCTACACCTTC
NA | TRBJ1-5 | TRBV27 | NA | CASSFRSTGKSGQPQHF | TGTGCCAGCAGTTTTCGTTCTACAGGGAAAAGCGGACAGCCCCAGCATTTT
NA | TRBJ1-1 | TRBV9 | NA | CASSPRIQPNTEAFF | TGTGCCAGCAGCCCCCGAATCCAACCGAACACTGAAGCTTTCTTT